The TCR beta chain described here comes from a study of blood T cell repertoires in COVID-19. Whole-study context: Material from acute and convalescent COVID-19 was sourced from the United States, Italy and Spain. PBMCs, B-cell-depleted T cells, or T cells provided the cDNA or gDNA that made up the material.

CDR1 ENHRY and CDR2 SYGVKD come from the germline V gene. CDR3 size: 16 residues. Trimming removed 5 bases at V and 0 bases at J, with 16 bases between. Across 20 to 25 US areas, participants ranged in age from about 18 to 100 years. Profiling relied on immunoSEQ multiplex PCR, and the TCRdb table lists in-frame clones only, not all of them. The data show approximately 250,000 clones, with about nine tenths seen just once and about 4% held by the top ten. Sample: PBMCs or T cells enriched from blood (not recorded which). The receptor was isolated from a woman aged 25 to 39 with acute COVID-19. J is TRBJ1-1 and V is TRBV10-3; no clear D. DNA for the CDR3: TGTGCCATCAGTAATATCTTACAGTCCATGAACACTGAAGCTTTCTTT. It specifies CAISNILQSMNTEAFF.